The 29 T cell receptor beta chains reported below all come from one sample, sequenced in a study of cytomegalovirus exposure and HLA in healthy donors. 60 Vbeta and 13 Jbeta primers were used in PCR. Measured with immunoSEQ multiplex PCR; TCRdb has only the in-frame clones, and not every one. This table holds around 95,000 clones, around four fifths found once. Source material: PBMCs. These receptors came from a woman aged 40 to 50 in good health and CMV-seropositive.

The table lists this clone with a count of one. V usage is TRBV7-3 and J usage is TRBJ2-3; TRBD2 might be the D (6 bases). Trimming pared 1 base from V and 1 base from J, leaving 15 bases between. CDR3 length: 17 amino acids. The germline V gene encodes CDR1 SGHTA and CDR2 FQGTGA. The CDR3 protein is CASSLNRDSPRTDTQYF. CDR3 nucleotide sequence: TGTGCCAGCAGCTTAAATAGGGACTCACCTCGCACAGATACGCAGTATTTT.

The chain joins TRBV28 to TRBJ2-7, with a possible D match to TRBD2 (5 bases). CDR3 length equals 14 residues. V gave up 5 bases and J gave up 6 bases, with 17 bases separating them. The V gene's germline CDR1 is MDHEN and CDR2 SYDVKM. Here the CDR3 reads CASSQHKGASEQYF. For the CDR3, the DNA is TGTGCCAGCAGTCAACACAAGGGAGCCTCCGAGCAGTACTTC.

The chain has TRBV28 and TRBJ1-2; D is undetermined. The V and J ends lost 5 bases and 1 base respectively, with 8 bases between them. CDR3 size: 13 residues. CDR1 is MDHEN and CDR2 is SYDVKM in the germline V gene. The CDR3 sequence is CASSPGFNYGYTF. DNA of the CDR3: TGTGCCAGCAGTCCAGGATTTAACTATGGCTACACCTTC.

V and J are TRBV5-8 and TRBJ2-5, with TRBD2 identical over 10 bases. The junction had 8 bases not matched to a gene; V was cut back by 1 base and J by 5 bases. The CDR3 is 16 amino acids. Germline loops: CDR1 SGHTS, CDR2 YDEGEE. This CDR3 reads CASSLSSGSLGETQYF. CDR3 DNA sequence: TGTGCCAGCAGCTTGTCTAGCGGGAGCCTTGGGGAGACCCAGTACTTC.

V gene TRBV9 combines with J gene TRBJ2-5, with 9 bases that match TRBD2. CDR3 length: 15 amino acids. CDR1 SGDLS and CDR2 YYNGEE come from the germline V gene. V lost 1 base, J lost 5 bases, and 6 bases stayed unmatched. The CDR3 DNA sequence: TGTGCCAGCAGCGTAAGTGGGCGGGAGGGTGAGACCCAGTACTTC. Its translation: CASSVSGREGETQYF.

This clone was seen only once. The chain has TRBV5-1 and TRBJ1-5, with a tentative D call TRBD1 (5 bases). CDR3 length: 17 amino acids. The germline gives CDR1 SGHRS, CDR2 YFSETQ. V lost 0 bases and J lost 4, with 17 bases in between. CDR3 in amino acids: CASSLELWAGLNQPQHF. CDR3 DNA: TGCGCCAGCAGCTTGGAACTTTGGGCAGGGTTAAATCAGCCCCAGCATTTT. Together with reference TRBV5-1 and TRBJ1-5, the CDR3 gives the full variable domain: KAGVTQTPRYLIKTRGQQVTLSCSPISGHRSVSWYQQTPGQGLQFLFEYFSETQRNKGNFPGRFSGRQFSNSRSEMNVSTLELGDSALYLCASSLELWAGLNQPQHFGDGTRLSIL.

The chain recombines TRBV10-3 with TRBJ2-1; D remains unclear. Trimming cost V 4 bases and J 13 bases, with 14 bases left between them. This CDR3 has 12 residues. CDR1 is ENHRY, CDR2 SYGVKD, per germline. The CDR3 coding sequence is TGTGCCATCAGTGGGGTCGCCCTAGAACAGTTCTTC. Encoded protein: CAISGVALEQFF.

The chain recombines TRBV6-5 with TRBJ2-7, with 7 bases lining up with TRBD2. There are 13 residues in the CDR3. The germline V gene encodes CDR1 MNHEY and CDR2 SVGAGI. Losses at the gene ends were 10 bases for V and 2 bases for J; bases not matched to a gene: 8. CDR3 residues: CAIRRERTYEQYF. CDR3 DNA: TGTGCCATCAGGCGGGAGAGAACCTACGAGCAGTACTTC.

The chain employs TRBV29-1 and TRBJ2-5, with D perhaps TRBD2 (5 bases). The CDR3 length is 15 residues. The germline CDR1 and CDR2 sequences are SQVTM and ANQGSEA. V was clipped by 0 bases and J by 5 bases, with 16 bases between them. The CDR3 coding sequence is TGCAGCGTTGAAGATCGGACCACCGGGGTGGAGACCCAGTACTTC. It is translated as CSVEDRTTGVETQYF.

This clone came up a few times. The V gene is TRBV6-1, the J gene TRBJ1-4, with 7 bases that match TRBD1. V trimming: 6 bases; J trimming: 4 bases; junction bases outside the gene matches: 8. This CDR3 spans 15 amino acids. Germline V gives CDR1 MNHNS, CDR2 SASEGT. The CDR3 DNA reads TGTGCCAGCAGCCGAGGGGGACAGCTTAATGAAAAACTGTTTTTT. Protein product: CASSRGGQLNEKLFF.

The V gene is TRBV28, the J gene TRBJ1-5; the D is unclear. The germline gives CDR1 MDHEN, CDR2 SYDVKM. This CDR3 has 15 amino acids. V shed 5 bases and J shed 3 bases, with 14 bases lying between them. The DNA for the CDR3 is TGTGCCAGCAGTATCTTCGCGGGGTACAATCAGCCCCAGCATTTT. Its translation: CASSIFAGYNQPQHF.

The DNA of the CDR3 is TGCACCAGCAGCCAGGGGGGACTAGCGGGAGTCAATGAGCAGTTCTTC. This sequence encodes CTSSQGGLAGVNEQFF. The rearrangement joins TRBV1 to TRBJ2-1; the table assigns TRBD2, which was not confirmed against the DNA. TRBV1 is recorded as a pseudogene. CDR3 size: 16 residues.

The V call is TRBV2, the J call TRBJ1-2; 8 bases are a match to TRBD1. The CDR3 spans 14 residues. The trim removed 3 bases at V and 4 bases at J, leaving 4 bases unmatched. Per the germline V gene, CDR1 is SNHLY and CDR2 is FYNNEI. CDR3 sequence: CASSEQGAAYGYTF. The DNA for the CDR3 is TGTGCCAGCAGTGAGCAGGGGGCGGCCTATGGCTACACCTTC.

This clone occurred once. This chain joins TRBV27 and TRBJ1-2, with 7 bases that match TRBD1. Germline-derived CDR1 and CDR2 are MNHEY and SMNVEV (reference sequence). The CDR3 has 12 residues. V was pared by 6 bases and J by 8 bases, with 6 bases of the junction left unmatched. The CDR3 region has the DNA TGTGCCAGCAGCATCAGGGGGGAGGGCTACACCTTC. Translating gives CASSIRGEGYTF.

The rearrangement links TRBV15 to TRBJ2-5; D is possibly TRBD2 (5 bases). Germline values: CDR1 LNHNV, CDR2 YYDKDF (reference sequence). The CDR3 length is 15 residues. V gave up 0 bases and J gave up 5 bases, with 13 bases separating them. CDR3 sequence: CATSRDPSGIETQYF. In DNA, the CDR3 is TGTGCCACCAGCAGAGACCCGTCGGGGATTGAGACCCAGTACTTC.

This chain connects TRBV7-9 to TRBJ1-6; TRBD1 might be the D (5 bases). The germline V and J ends were trimmed by 4 bases and 6 bases, with 10 bases remaining between them. Germline CDR1 and CDR2: SEHNR and FQNEAQ (reference sequence). The CDR3 spans 14 residues. The CDR3 DNA sequence: TGTGCCAGCAGCTACCGGGGGTTTAATTCACCCCTCCACTTT. It translates to CASSYRGFNSPLHF.

The chain uses TRBV6-5 and TRBJ1-2; no clear D gene. This CDR3 region has 16 residues. Germline CDR1 reads MNHEY; CDR2 reads SVGAGI. The V end lost 1 base, the J end lost 2 bases, and 14 bases lay between the germline ends. The CDR3 reads CASSYFNSGGNYGYTF. The CDR3 coding sequence is TGTGCCAGCAGTTACTTTAACAGTGGCGGGAACTATGGCTACACCTTC.

The gene calls are TRBV6-5 and TRBJ2-2, with TRBD2 identical over 11 bases. Looked up from germline, CDR1 is MNHEY and CDR2 is SVGAGI. V lost 2 bases to trimming and J lost 6 bases; unmatched junction nucleotides: 5. The CDR3 consists of 16 residues. In DNA form, the CDR3 reads TGTGCCAGCAGTTACGTGGTAGCGGGAGGGCCCGGGGAGCTGTTTTTT. As protein: CASSYVVAGGPGELFF.

Notes on this clone: The sample carries other DNA sequences with the same CDR3. The V gene is TRBV29-1, the J gene TRBJ2-1, with D perhaps matching TRBD2 (5 bases). CDR1 and CDR2 (germline): SQVTM, ANQGSEA. The length of the CDR3 is 13 residues. CDR3 DNA sequence: TGCAGTGCACTAGAAAGATCCTACAATGAGCAGTTCTTC. The encoded protein is CSALERSYNEQFF.

This clone was counted only a few times. CDR3 coding DNA: TGTGCCAGCTCACCACTATCCGAGGGAGGGCGGGTCAATGAGCAGTTCTTC. Translation: CASSPLSEGGRVNEQFF. The chain employs TRBV18 and TRBJ2-1; 7 bases line up with TRBD2. The length of the CDR3 is 17 residues. The germline gives CDR1 KGHSH, CDR2 LQKENI. The trim removed 1 base at V and 6 bases at J, leaving 12 bases unmatched.

The V call is TRBV7-6, the J call TRBJ2-1; maybe TRBD2 (5 bases). V was trimmed by 0 bases and J by 4 bases, leaving 19 bases between them. The CDR3 has 18 residues. Germline lookup yields CDR1 SGHVS and CDR2 FNYEAQ. The CDR3 region is CASSLAPGGSLLYNEQFF. CDR3 nucleotide sequence: TGTGCCAGCAGCTTAGCTCCCGGAGGTAGCCTCCTATACAATGAGCAGTTCTTC.

J is TRBJ2-7 and V is TRBV4-1; 10 nucleotides align to TRBD1. The germline CDR1 and CDR2 sequences are MGHRA and YSYEKL. This CDR3 region has 14 residues. The J segment lost 3 bases and the V segment lost 4 bases, leaving 3 bases of the junction unmatched. Written as DNA, the CDR3 is TGCGCCAGCAGCCGGGACAGGGGCCTCTACGAGCAGTACTTC. Translated, it gives CASSRDRGLYEQYF.

This clone was recorded only once. This chain joins TRBV2 and TRBJ1-4; D is possibly TRBD1 (6 bases). V lost 3 bases to trimming and J lost 7 bases, with 18 bases between them. Germline CDR1 SNHLY, CDR2 FYNNEI. The CDR3 is made up of 16 amino acids. CDR3 DNA sequence: TGTGCCAGCAGTGAGGCCAGGGGCAGGGGAAGTGAAAAACTGTTTTTT. It codes for CASSEARGRGSEKLFF.

This clone was counted between two and nine times. V and J are TRBV10-3 and TRBJ2-2; D is unresolved. V was pared by 8 bases and J by 1 base, with 5 bases between. Germline loops: CDR1 ENHRY, CDR2 SYGVKD. CDR3 length: 12 amino acids. The DNA of the CDR3 is TGTGCCATCTACGGGAACACCGGGGAGCTGTTTTTT. Amino acid sequence: CAIYGNTGELFF.

In this sample, this clone turned up many times. V gene TRBV5-6 combines with J gene TRBJ2-7; 10 positions match TRBD2. Germline V gene data show CDR1 as SGHDT and CDR2 as YYEEEE. This CDR3 is built from 14 residues. J lost 7 bases, V lost 2 bases, and 6 bases had no gene match. The CDR3 DNA reads as TGTGCCAGCAGCTTCCTAGCGGGAGCTTTAGAGCAGTACTTC. It codes for CASSFLAGALEQYF.

The V gene is TRBV6-4, the J gene TRBJ1-1; TRBD1 might be the D (6 bases). The CDR3 length is 15 residues. Germline CDR1 is MRHNA and CDR2 is SNTAGT. V lost 0 bases, J lost 1 base, and 9 bases lay in between. CDR3 nucleotides: TGTGCCAGCAGTGACTCGGGGACAACGAACACTGAAGCTTTCTTT. Its translation: CASSDSGTTNTEAFF.

J is TRBJ2-7 and V is TRBV6-6, with 11 bases that match TRBD2. V lost 2 bases, J lost 6 bases, and 3 bases stayed unmatched. The CDR3 covers 14 residues. Germline CDR1 MNHNY, CDR2 SVGAGI (reference sequence). CDR3 amino acids: CASSYTGTSGEQYF. CDR3 sequence (DNA): TGTGCCAGCAGTTACACCGGGACTAGCGGCGAGCAGTACTTC.

The J gene is TRBJ2-1, the V gene TRBV10-3, with 10 bases identical to TRBD2. Germline CDR1 is ENHRY and CDR2 is SYGVKD. CDR3 length: 14 residues. J lost 7 bases, V lost 6 bases, and 6 bases had no gene match. The CDR3 nucleotides are TGTGCCATCAGCCCTCTAGCGGGAGAAAATGAGCAGTTCTTC. As protein: CAISPLAGENEQFF.

This chain connects TRBV11-2 to TRBJ2-2, with D unresolved. V was pared by 1 base and J by 4 bases, with 10 bases between. Germline V gives CDR1 SGHAT, CDR2 FQNNGV. This CDR3 is built from 15 residues. CDR3 amino acids: CASSLGGLVTGELFF. The CDR3 DNA is TGTGCCAGCAGCTTAGGTGGGCTGGTCACCGGGGAGCTGTTTTTT.